This T cell receptor beta chain was sequenced in a study of blood T cell repertoires in COVID-19. Background on the study: Acute and convalescent COVID-19 samples came from the United States, Italy and Spain. T cells, B-cell-depleted T cells, or PBMCs supplied cDNA or gDNA.

Germline CDR1 reads SGDLS; CDR2 reads YYNGEE. J gave up 7 bases and V 0 bases, and 11 bases lay outside the gene matches. This CDR3 region has 16 residues. Methods used by the authors: Nucleated cell counts were estimated from reference gene primer amplification. Libraries were prepared by immunoSEQ multiplex PCR; TCRdb keeps only in-frame clonotypes and omits some of them. Clone size and the V and J calls come from that table; the DNA yielded D and trimming. The table records tens of thousands of clones, about 93% of them present only once. The TCR was taken from a human donor in a cohort sampled during active COVID-19. The chain couples TRBV9 to TRBJ1-2; TRBD1 matches 8 bases. The sequenced sample was peripheral blood. The DNA of the CDR3 is TGTGCCAGCAGCGTAGGGACCGCAGGGGGCTGGGGTGGCTACACCTTC. It is translated as CASSVGTAGGWGGYTF.